Presented here are 21 T cell receptor beta chains from one specimen sequenced in a study of T cells in Graves' hyperthyroidism and ophthalmopathy. What was amplified from RNA transcripts were TCR beta CDR3 regions. In the first-round RT-PCR of the TCR CDR3, the HTBI primer set was used. TCRdb recomputed calls from the multiplex PCR reads with MiXCR, one row per CDR3 protein. The sample lists about 520,000 distinct CDR3 sequences; approximately 25% were seen once. Input material: blood. The receptor source for this set is a woman in her twenties or thirties with Graves' ophthalmopathy.

This clonotype was counted between two and nine times. This rearrangement joins TRBV7-8 to TRBJ2-2; TRBD1 is a possible D gene (5 bases). Trimming stripped 6 bases from V and 6 bases from J, with 14 bases between. The germline CDR1 and CDR2 sequences are SGHVS and FQNEAQ. There are 14 residues in the CDR3. The CDR3 loop is CASSPQVGAGELFF. Written as DNA, the CDR3 is TGTGCCAGCAGTCCACAGGTTGGCGCCGGGGAGCTGTTTTTT. Full variable domain (missing parts from reference TRBV7-8 and TRBJ2-2): GAGVSQSPRYKVAKRGQDVALRCDPISGHVSLFWYQQALGQGPEFLTYFQNEAQLDKSGLPSDRFFAERPEGSVSTLKIQRTQQEDSAVYLCASSPQVGAGELFFGEGSRLTVL.

The chain employs TRBV11-2 and TRBJ1-1; the D gene is possibly TRBD1 (5 bases). With 1 base removed from V and 4 bases from J, the gap between germline ends came to 13 bases. The CDR3 spans 15 residues. Germline CDR1 is SGHAT and CDR2 is FQNNGV. This CDR3 reads CASSLGSPGGTEAFF. CDR3 in DNA: TGTGCCAGCAGCTTAGGGTCCCCCGGGGGCACTGAAGCTTTCTTT.

J is TRBJ2-2 and V is TRBV11-2; possible D gene TRBD1, 6 bases. V shed 11 bases and J shed 5 bases, with 21 bases lying between them. Germline V gene sequence: CDR1 SGHAT, CDR2 FQNNGV. The CDR3 spans 15 residues. CDR3 sequence: CAVRSRQGPTGELFF. CDR3 DNA: TGTGCCGTACGATCACGGCAGGGGCCGACCGGGGAGCTGTTTTTT.

This clonotype was counted between two and nine times. The V gene is TRBV4-1, the J gene TRBJ1-1; D gene ambiguous. This CDR3 contains 14 residues. Trimming took off 5 bases at V and 2 bases at J, with 12 bases between the two ends. Per germline, CDR1 MGHRA and CDR2 YSYEKL. The CDR3 DNA sequence: TGCGCCAGCAGCGCTTGGCTCCCCAACACTGAAGCTTTCTTT. Its protein is CASSAWLPNTEAFF.

This clonotype showed up many times. This chain joins TRBV29-1 and TRBJ2-4; D gene unclear. The CDR3 runs to 11 residues. Trimming took 4 bases from V and 8 from J, leaving 9 bases between them. Germline V lookup: CDR1 SQVTM, CDR2 ANQGSEA. CDR3 in DNA: TGCAGCGTTGTTATGGGTTACATTCAGTACTTC. This translates into CSVVMGYIQYF.

The sample holds many counts of this clonotype. The rearrangement links TRBV6-1 to TRBJ1-1, with D uncertain. Trimming stripped 7 bases from V and 3 bases from J, with 9 bases between. Germline values: CDR1 MNHNS, CDR2 SASEGT. The CDR3 covers 12 residues. The CDR3 coding sequence is TGTGCCAGCAATAGGGTTGACACTGAAGCTTTCTTT. As protein: CASNRVDTEAFF.

The genes are TRBV6-1 and TRBJ2-5, with 9 positions matching TRBD1. With V trimmed by 5 bases and J by 4 bases, 8 bases remained unmatched. The length of the CDR3 is 15 residues. Germline V gives CDR1 MNHNS, CDR2 SASEGT. CDR3 region: CASSRKPGQGETQYF. Written as DNA, the CDR3 is TGTGCCAGCAGTCGTAAGCCGGGACAGGGAGAGACCCAGTACTTC.

The table lists this clonotype with many counts. This chain uses TRBV15 with TRBJ1-2, with 8 nucleotides matching TRBD1. CDR1 and CDR2 (germline): LNHNV, YYDKDF (reference sequence). J lost 6 bases, V lost 3 bases, and 3 bases had no gene match. The CDR3 spans 13 residues. CDR3 sequence reads: CATSSQGAHGYTF. CDR3 coding DNA: TGTGCCACCAGCAGCCAGGGGGCCCATGGCTACACCTTC.

The chain joins TRBV4-3 to TRBJ2-3; D perhaps matches TRBD1 (6 bases). Germline V gene sequence: CDR1 LGHNA, CDR2 YSLEER. This CDR3 is built from 17 residues. V was shortened by 0 bases and J by 0 bases, with 13 bases between the two germline ends. In nucleotides, the CDR3 is TGCGCCAGCAGCCAAGATCAGGGGACCAGGAGCACAGATACGCAGTATTTT. Translating gives CASSQDQGTRSTDTQYF.

The V and J genes are TRBV30 and TRBJ1-5, with D tentatively TRBD1 (6 bases). The germline CDR1 and CDR2 sequences are GTSNPN and SVGIG (reference sequence). V dropped 6 bases and J dropped 4 bases, with 19 bases sitting between them. The CDR3 contains 15 residues. The CDR3 loop reads CACRAWRQDNQPQHF. The CDR3 bases are TGTGCCTGTAGAGCCTGGCGACAGGATAATCAGCCCCAGCATTTT. Supplemented by reference TRBV30 and TRBJ1-5, the full variable domain reads SQTIHQWPATLVQPVGSPLSLECTVEGTSNPNLYWYRQAAGRGLQLLFYSVGIGQISSEVPQNLSASRPQDRQFILSSKKLLLSDSGFYLCACRAWRQDNQPQHFGDGTRLSIL.

This clonotype was recorded a few times. This rearrangement joins TRBV6-2 or TRBV6-3 to TRBJ2-7; maybe TRBD1 (6 bases). With 0 bases removed from V and 5 bases from J, the gap between germline ends came to 23 bases. The germline V gene encodes CDR1 MNHEY and CDR2 SVGEGT. The CDR3 runs to 18 residues. The CDR3 sequence: CASSYSGVVPRDNHEQYF. The CDR3 bases are TGTGCCAGCAGTTACTCGGGGGTGGTTCCCCGGGACAACCACGAGCAGTACTTC.

This clonotype showed up just a few times. V and J are TRBV27 and TRBJ1-1; 8 nucleotides align to TRBD1. Unmatched junction bases numbered 17, after V lost 1 base and J lost 4 bases. CDR3 length equals 19 residues. Germline CDR1 is MNHEY and CDR2 is SMNVEV (reference sequence). The CDR3 reads CASSLYSGGGLSWGTEAFF. The CDR3 DNA reads TGTGCCAGCAGTTTATACTCAGGGGGCGGTTTATCGTGGGGCACTGAAGCTTTCTTT.

The rearrangement uses TRBV28 and TRBJ1-6; 8 bases agree with TRBD1. V trimming: 7 bases; J trimming: 7 bases; junction bases outside the gene matches: 9. CDR3 size: 15 residues. Germline V gene sequence: CDR1 MDHEN, CDR2 SYDVKM. The CDR3 reads CASTRPTGANSPLHF. DNA of the CDR3: TGTGCCAGCACCCGCCCGACAGGGGCGAATTCACCCCTCCACTTT.

This clonotype was picked up many times. DNA for the CDR3: TGCGCCAGCAGCTTGTTACCTCTTTCTTCCAGTAACTATGGCTACACCTTC. This encodes CASSLLPLSSSNYGYTF. This chain connects TRBV5-1 to TRBJ1-2, with D unresolved. The V gene's germline CDR1 is SGHRS and CDR2 YFSETQ. V was cut by 1 base and J by 1 base, with 17 bases left in between. CDR3 length equals 17 residues.

Only a few counts were recorded for this clonotype. The V and J genes are TRBV12-3 or TRBV12-4 and TRBJ1-4, with D unresolved. V dropped 5 bases and J dropped 6 bases, with 4 bases sitting between them. The CDR3 length is 11 residues. The CDR3 bases are TGTGCCAGCAGTGACGATGAAAAACTGTTTTTT. Protein product: CASSDDEKLFF.

This clonotype showed up just a few times. J is TRBJ1-1 and V is TRBV7-2; D not resolved. The CDR3 consists of 13 residues. Trimming left V 5 bases short and J 5 bases short, with 12 bases between. Germline V CDR1 and CDR2: SGHTA, FQGNSA. DNA for the CDR3: TGTGCCAGCAGCGACGGAGATCCTACTGAAGCTTTCTTT. Its protein product is CASSDGDPTEAFF.

The chain links TRBV5-5 to TRBJ2-5; D call uncertain. Germline V gives CDR1 SGHKS, CDR2 YYEKEE (reference sequence). With 4 bases removed from V and 5 bases from J, the gap between germline ends came to 18 bases. The CDR3 is made up of 15 amino acids. CDR3 in DNA: TGTGCCAGCAGCCCCGACACCCCCGGGTGGGAGACCCAGTACTTC. It specifies CASSPDTPGWETQYF. Supplemented by reference TRBV5-5 and TRBJ2-5, the full variable domain reads DAGVTQSPTHLIKTRGQQVTLRCSPISGHKSVSWYQQVLGQGPQFIFQYYEKEERGRGNFPDRFSARQFPNYSSELNVNALLLGDSALYLCASSPDTPGWETQYFGPGTRLLVL.

This sequence joins TRBV7-1 and TRBJ2-7; the match to TRBD2 covers 8 bases. TRBV7-1 is treated as an ORF (open reading frame) with a function not yet certain. The length of the CDR3 is 20 residues. V lost 3 bases, J lost 2 bases, and 21 bases stayed unmatched. In nucleotides, the CDR3 is TGTGCCAGCAGCTCTCGATCCCTTAGCGGGGCGGGGGATAGTCCCTACGAGCAGTACTTC. It encodes CASSSRSLSGAGDSPYEQYF.

This clonotype was counted many times. J is TRBJ1-1 and V is TRBV9, with D perhaps TRBD1 (5 bases). From germline, CDR1 is SGDLS and CDR2 YYNGEE. Trimming left V 0 bases short and J 0 bases short, with 9 bases between. The CDR3 sequence is 15 residues long. The CDR3 here is CASSVVGEVNTEAFF. The CDR3 DNA is TGTGCCAGCAGCGTAGTGGGGGAGGTGAACACTGAAGCTTTCTTT. Looking up the rest from reference TRBV9 and TRBJ1-1 gives the full variable domain: DSGVTQTPKHLITATGQRVTLRCSPRSGDLSVYWYQQSLDQGLQFLIQYYNGEERAKGNILERFSAQQFPDLHSELNLSSLELGDSALYFCASSVVGEVNTEAFFGQGTRLTVV.

The V and J genes are TRBV4-1 and TRBJ2-7; D gene ambiguous. The CDR3 sequence is 12 residues long. The germline gives CDR1 MGHRA, CDR2 YSYEKL. V lost 3 bases, J lost 4 bases, and 7 bases lay in between. CDR3: CASSQSAYEQYF. The CDR3 DNA is TGCGCCAGCAGCCAGTCGGCTTACGAGCAGTACTTC.

This clonotype occurred many times. The gene calls are TRBV15 and TRBJ2-7; weak D call: TRBD2 (6 bases). Germline CDR1 is LNHNV and CDR2 is YYDKDF (reference sequence). Trimming stripped 1 base from V and 1 base from J, with 8 bases between. The CDR3 covers 14 residues. The CDR3 sequence: CATSRVGGSYEQYF. The CDR3 nucleotides read TGTGCCACCAGCAGAGTCGGGGGTTCCTACGAGCAGTACTTC.